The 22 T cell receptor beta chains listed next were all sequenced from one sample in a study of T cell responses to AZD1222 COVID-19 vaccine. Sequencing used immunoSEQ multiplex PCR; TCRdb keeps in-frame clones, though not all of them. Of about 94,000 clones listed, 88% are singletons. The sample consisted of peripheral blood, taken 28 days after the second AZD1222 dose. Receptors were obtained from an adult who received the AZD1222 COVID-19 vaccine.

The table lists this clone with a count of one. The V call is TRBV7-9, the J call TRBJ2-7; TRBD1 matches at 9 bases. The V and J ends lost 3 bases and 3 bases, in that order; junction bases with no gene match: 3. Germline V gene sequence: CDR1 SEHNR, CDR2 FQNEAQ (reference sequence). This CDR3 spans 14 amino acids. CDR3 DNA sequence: TGTGCCAGCAGCTTTTGGGACAGGGACTACGAGCAGTACTTC. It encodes CASSFWDRDYEQYF.

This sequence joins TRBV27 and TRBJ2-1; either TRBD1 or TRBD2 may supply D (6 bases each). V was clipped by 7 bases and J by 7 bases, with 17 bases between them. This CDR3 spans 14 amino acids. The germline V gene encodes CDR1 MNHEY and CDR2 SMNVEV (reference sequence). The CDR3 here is CASISSGALNEQFF. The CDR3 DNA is TGTGCCAGCATCTCTTCGGGGGCTTTGAATGAGCAGTTCTTC.

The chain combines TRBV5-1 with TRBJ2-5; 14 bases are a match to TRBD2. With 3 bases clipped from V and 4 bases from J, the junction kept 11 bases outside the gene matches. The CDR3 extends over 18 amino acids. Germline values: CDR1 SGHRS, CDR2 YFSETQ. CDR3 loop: CASSWGLAGESMSETQYF. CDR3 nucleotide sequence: TGCGCCAGCAGCTGGGGACTAGCGGGAGAGAGCATGTCAGAGACCCAGTACTTC.

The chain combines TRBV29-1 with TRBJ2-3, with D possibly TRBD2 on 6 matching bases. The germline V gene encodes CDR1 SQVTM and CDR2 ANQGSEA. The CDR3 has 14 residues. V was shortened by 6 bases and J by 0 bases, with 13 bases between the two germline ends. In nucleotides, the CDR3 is TGCAGCGTGGGCGGAGGGACCAGCACAGATACGCAGTATTTT. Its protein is CSVGGGTSTDTQYF.

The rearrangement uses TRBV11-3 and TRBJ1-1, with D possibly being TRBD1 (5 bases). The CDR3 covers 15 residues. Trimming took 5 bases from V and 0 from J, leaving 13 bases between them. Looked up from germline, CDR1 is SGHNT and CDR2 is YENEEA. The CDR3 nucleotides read TGTGCCAGCAGCCCGGGCGGGGGTGTGAACACTGAAGCTTTCTTT. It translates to CASSPGGGVNTEAFF.

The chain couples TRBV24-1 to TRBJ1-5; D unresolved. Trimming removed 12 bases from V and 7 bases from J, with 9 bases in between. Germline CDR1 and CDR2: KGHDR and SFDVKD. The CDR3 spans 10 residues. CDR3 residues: CAPRRQPQHF. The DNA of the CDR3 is TGTGCCCCTAGGAGGCAGCCCCAGCATTTT.

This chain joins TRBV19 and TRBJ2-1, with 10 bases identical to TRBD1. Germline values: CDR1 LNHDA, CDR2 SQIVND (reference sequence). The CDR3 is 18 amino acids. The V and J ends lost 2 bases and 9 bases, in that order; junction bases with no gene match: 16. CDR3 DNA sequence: TGTGCCAGTAGTATATTCATTGGGGGACAGGGGTCCGTCACTGAGCAGTTCTTC. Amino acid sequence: CASSIFIGGQGSVTEQFF.

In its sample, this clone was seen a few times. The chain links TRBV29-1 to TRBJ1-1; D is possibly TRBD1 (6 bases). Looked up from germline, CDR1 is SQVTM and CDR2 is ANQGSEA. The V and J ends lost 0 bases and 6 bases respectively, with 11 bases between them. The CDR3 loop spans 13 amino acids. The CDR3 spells CSVEDRGGAEAFF. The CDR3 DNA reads TGCAGCGTTGAAGATCGAGGGGGAGCTGAAGCTTTCTTT.

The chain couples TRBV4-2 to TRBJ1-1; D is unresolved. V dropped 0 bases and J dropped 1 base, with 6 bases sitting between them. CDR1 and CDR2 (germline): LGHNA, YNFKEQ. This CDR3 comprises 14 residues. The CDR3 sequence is CASSQDLPNTEAFF. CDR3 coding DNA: TGTGCCAGCAGCCAAGATCTTCCGAACACTGAAGCTTTCTTT.

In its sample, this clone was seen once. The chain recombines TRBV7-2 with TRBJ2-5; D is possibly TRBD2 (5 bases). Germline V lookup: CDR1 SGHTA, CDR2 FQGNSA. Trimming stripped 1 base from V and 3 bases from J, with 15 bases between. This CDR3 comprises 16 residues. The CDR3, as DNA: TGTGCCAGCAGCTTAGTGGTCCGGACTGGAAAAGAGACCCAGTACTTC. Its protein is CASSLVVRTGKETQYF.

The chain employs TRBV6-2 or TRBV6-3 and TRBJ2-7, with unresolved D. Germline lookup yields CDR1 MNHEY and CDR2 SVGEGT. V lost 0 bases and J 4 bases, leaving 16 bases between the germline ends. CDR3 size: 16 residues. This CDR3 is CASSYSIIATPYEQYF. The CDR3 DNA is TGTGCCAGCAGTTACTCCATAATCGCGACTCCGTACGAGCAGTACTTC.

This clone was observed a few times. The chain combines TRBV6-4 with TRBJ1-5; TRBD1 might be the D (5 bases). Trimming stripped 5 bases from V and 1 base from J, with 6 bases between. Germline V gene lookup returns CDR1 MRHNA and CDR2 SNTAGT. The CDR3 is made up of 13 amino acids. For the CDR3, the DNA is TGTGCCAGCAGTCGGGACAGCAATCAGCCCCAGCATTTT. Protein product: CASSRDSNQPQHF.

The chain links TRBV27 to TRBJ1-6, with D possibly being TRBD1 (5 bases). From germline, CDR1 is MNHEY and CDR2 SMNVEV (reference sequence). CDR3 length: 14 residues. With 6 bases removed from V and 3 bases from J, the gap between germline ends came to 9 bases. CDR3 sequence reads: CASSSGLYNSPLHF. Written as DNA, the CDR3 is TGTGCCAGCAGCTCGGGACTCTATAATTCACCCCTCCACTTT.

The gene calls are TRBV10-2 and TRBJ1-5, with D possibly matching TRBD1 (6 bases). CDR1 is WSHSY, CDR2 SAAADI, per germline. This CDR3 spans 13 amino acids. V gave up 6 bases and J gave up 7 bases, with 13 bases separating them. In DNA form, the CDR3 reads TGCGCCAGCAGCGCGCAGGGGAGACAGCCCCAGCATTTT. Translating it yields CASSAQGRQPQHF.

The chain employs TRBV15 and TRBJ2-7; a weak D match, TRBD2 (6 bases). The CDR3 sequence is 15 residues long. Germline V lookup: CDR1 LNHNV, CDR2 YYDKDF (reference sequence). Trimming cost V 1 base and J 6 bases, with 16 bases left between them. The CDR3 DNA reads TGTGCCACCAGCAGAGGGGGGGAACCCTTCCCCGAGCAGTACTTC. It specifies CATSRGGEPFPEQYF.

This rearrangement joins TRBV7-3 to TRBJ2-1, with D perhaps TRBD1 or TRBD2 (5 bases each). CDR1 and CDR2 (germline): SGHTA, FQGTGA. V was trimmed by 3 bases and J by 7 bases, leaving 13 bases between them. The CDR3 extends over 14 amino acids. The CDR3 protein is CASSFLGTSNEQFF. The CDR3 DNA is TGTGCCAGCAGCTTCCTGGGGACGTCAAATGAGCAGTTCTTC.

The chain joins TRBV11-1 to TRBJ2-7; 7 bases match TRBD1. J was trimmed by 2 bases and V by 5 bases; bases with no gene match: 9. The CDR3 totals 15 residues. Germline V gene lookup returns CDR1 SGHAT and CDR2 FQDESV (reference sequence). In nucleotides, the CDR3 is TGTGCCAGCAGCCCCGGGACAGCGATAACCTACGAGCAGTACTTC. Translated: CASSPGTAITYEQYF. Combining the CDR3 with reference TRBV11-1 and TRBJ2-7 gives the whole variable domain EAEVAQSPRYKITEKSQAVAFWCDPISGHATLYWYRQILGQGPELLVQFQDESVVDDSQLPKDRFSAERLKGVDSTLKIQPAELGDSAMYLCASSPGTAITYEQYFGPGTRLTVT.

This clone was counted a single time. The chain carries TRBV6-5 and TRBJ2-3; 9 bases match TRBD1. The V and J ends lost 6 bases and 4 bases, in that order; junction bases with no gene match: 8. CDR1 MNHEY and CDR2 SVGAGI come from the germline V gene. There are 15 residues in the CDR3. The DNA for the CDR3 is TGTGCCAGCAGCCTGGGACAGGGAGTACCAGATACGCAGTATTTT. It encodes CASSLGQGVPDTQYF.

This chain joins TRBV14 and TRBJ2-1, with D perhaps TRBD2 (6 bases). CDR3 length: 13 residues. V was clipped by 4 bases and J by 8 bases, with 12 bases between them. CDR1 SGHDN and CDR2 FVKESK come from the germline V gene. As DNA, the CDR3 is TGTGCCAGCAGCCCTATGCCGGGGGATGAGCAGTTCTTC. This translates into CASSPMPGDEQFF.

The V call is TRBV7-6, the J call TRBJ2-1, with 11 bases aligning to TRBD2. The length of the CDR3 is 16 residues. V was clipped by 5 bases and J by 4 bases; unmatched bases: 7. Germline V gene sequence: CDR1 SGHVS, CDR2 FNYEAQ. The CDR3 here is CASSHRTSGSYNEQFF. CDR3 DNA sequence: TGTGCCAGCAGCCACCGGACTAGCGGGTCTTACAATGAGCAGTTCTTC.

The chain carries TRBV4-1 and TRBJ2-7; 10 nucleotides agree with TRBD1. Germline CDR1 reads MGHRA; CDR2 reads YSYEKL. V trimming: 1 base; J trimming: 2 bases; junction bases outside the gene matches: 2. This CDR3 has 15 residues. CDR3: CASSQAGTGAYEQYF. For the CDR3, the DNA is TGCGCCAGCAGCCAAGCCGGGACAGGGGCCTACGAGCAGTACTTC.

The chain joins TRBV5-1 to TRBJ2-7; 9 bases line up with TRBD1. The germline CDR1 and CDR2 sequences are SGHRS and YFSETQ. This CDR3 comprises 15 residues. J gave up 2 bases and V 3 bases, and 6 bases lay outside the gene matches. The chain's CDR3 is CASSWGQGKTYEQYF. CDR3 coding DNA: TGCGCCAGCAGCTGGGGACAGGGTAAGACCTACGAGCAGTACTTC.